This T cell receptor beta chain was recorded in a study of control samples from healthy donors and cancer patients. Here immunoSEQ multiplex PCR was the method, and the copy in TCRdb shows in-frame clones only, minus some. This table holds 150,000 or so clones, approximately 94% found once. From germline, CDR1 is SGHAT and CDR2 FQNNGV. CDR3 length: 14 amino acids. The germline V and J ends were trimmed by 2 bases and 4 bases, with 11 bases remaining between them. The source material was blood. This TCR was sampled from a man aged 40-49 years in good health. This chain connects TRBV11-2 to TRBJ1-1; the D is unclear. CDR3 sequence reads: CASSLKGRITEAFF. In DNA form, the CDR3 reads TGTGCCAGCAGCTTAAAAGGGCGTATCACTGAAGCTTTCTTT.